The 7 T cell receptor beta chains presented below share a single source sample, sequenced in a study of T cell responses to AZD1222 COVID-19 vaccine. Sequencing used immunoSEQ multiplex PCR; TCRdb keeps in-frame clones, though not all of them. This sample has some 110,000 clones, with around 89% found just once. The source material was peripheral blood, sampled 28 days after the second AZD1222 dose. These receptors originate from an adult who received the AZD1222 COVID-19 vaccine.

This sequence joins TRBV11-3 and TRBJ2-1; possibly TRBD2 for D (5 bases). Germline V lookup: CDR1 SGHNT, CDR2 YENEEA. The CDR3 contains 16 residues. Between the trimmed V and J ends, which lost 7 bases and 2 bases, there was a span of 18 bases. The CDR3 here is CASTQRRMYAYNEQFF. Written as DNA, the CDR3 is TGTGCCAGCACCCAACGGAGGATGTACGCCTACAATGAGCAGTTCTTC.

This clone was counted a single time. The chain combines TRBV18 with TRBJ2-1; D is ambiguous. The CDR3 has 15 residues. Trimming removed 1 base at V and 6 bases at J, with 13 bases between. From germline, CDR1 is KGHSH and CDR2 LQKENI. This CDR3 reads CASSPLLSRSNEQFF. DNA of the CDR3: TGTGCCAGCTCACCACTCTTGTCCCGTTCCAATGAGCAGTTCTTC.

CDR3 sequence (DNA): TGTGCCAGCAGCCGGTCCCGGGTCATCACCGGGGAGCTGTTTTTT. Translating gives CASSRSRVITGELFF. This chain uses TRBV11-3 with TRBJ2-2; D unclear. From germline, CDR1 is SGHNT and CDR2 YENEEA. V lost 5 bases and J 4 bases, leaving 14 bases between the germline ends. The CDR3 sequence is 15 residues long.

This clone was seen just once. CDR3 residues: CASSLNPGGSNQPQHF. The CDR3 nucleotides read TGCGCCAGCAGCCTGAATCCGGGTGGAAGCAATCAGCCCCAGCATTTT. V gene TRBV5-1 combines with J gene TRBJ1-5; D unclear. V was clipped by 4 bases and J by 1 base, with 15 bases between them. The CDR3 totals 16 residues. Germline V gene lookup returns CDR1 SGHRS and CDR2 YFSETQ.

This clone was observed a few times. The chain has TRBV4-1 and TRBJ1-4; D may be TRBD1 (5 bases). V lost 8 bases, J lost 8 bases, and 12 bases lay in between. Germline-derived CDR1 and CDR2 are MGHRA and YSYEKL. The CDR3 is 12 residues long. The CDR3 sequence: CASGTENEKLFF. CDR3 bases: TGCGCCAGCGGGACTGAGAACGAAAAACTGTTTTTT.

Only a few counts were recorded for this clone. The chain links TRBV20-1 to TRBJ1-2, with 7 bases aligning to TRBD1. The CDR3 loop spans 11 amino acids. The germline gives CDR1 DFQATT, CDR2 SNEGSKA (reference sequence). V gave up 1 base and J gave up 12 bases; unmatched junction bases: 5. The CDR3 loop is CSARGTGMHTF. The CDR3 bases are TGCAGTGCTAGAGGGACAGGCATGCACACCTTC.

The J gene is TRBJ2-3, the V gene TRBV11-3, with D hard to call. V dropped 0 bases and J dropped 14 bases, with 12 bases sitting between them. CDR3 length equals 12 residues. CDR1 and CDR2 from the germline V gene are SGHNT and YENEEA. CDR3 bases: TGTGCCAGCAGCTTAGAAGGTACAGCTGGGTATTTT. Protein sequence: CASSLEGTAGYF. Supplemented by reference TRBV11-3 and TRBJ2-3, the full variable domain reads EAGVVQSPRYKIIEKKQPVAFWCNPISGHNTLYWYLQNLGQGPELLIRYENEEAVDDSQLPKDRFSAERLKGVDSTLKIQPAELGDSAVYLCASSLEGTAGYFGPGTRLTVL.